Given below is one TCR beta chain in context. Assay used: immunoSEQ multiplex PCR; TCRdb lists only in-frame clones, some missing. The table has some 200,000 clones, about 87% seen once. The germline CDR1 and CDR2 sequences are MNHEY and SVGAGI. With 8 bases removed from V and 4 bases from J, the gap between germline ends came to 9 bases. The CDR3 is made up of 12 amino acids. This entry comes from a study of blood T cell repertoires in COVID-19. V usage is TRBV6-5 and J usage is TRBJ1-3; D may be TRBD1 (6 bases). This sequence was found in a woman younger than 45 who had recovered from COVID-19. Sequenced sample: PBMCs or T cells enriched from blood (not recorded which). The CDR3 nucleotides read TGTGCCAGCTGGGGGACAGGAAACACCATATATTTT. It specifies CASWGTGNTIYF.